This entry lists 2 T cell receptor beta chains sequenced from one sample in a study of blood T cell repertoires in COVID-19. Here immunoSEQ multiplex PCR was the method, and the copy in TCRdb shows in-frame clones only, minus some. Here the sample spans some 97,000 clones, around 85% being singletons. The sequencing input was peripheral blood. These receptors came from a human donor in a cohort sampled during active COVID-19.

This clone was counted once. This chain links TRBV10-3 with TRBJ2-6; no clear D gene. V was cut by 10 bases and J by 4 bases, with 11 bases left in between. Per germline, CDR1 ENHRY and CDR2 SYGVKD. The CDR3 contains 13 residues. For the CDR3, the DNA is TGTGCCAACCGCCGGGTCGGGGCCAACGTCCTGACTTTC. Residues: CANRRVGANVLTF.

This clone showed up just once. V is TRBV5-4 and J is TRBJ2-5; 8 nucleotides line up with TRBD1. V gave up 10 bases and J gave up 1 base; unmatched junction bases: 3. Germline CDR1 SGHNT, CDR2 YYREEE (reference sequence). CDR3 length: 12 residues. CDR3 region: CAGGTGQETQYF. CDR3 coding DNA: TGTGCCGGAGGGACAGGCCAAGAGACCCAGTACTTC.